What follows are 4 T cell receptor beta chains derived from one specimen sequenced in a study of blood T cell repertoires in COVID-19. Clones were read by immunoSEQ multiplex PCR, and TCRdb kept only the in-frame ones, dropping some. This sample yields 150,000 to 200,000 clones, of which around 91% are seen a single time; approximately 0.8% belongs to the top ten. Sequencing was performed on PBMCs or T cells enriched from blood (not recorded which). The receptors stem from a woman in her late teens or twenties who had recovered from COVID-19.

This clone was recorded once. The rearrangement uses TRBV6-6 and TRBJ1-1; D unresolved. V was shortened by 7 bases and J by 6 bases, with 18 bases between the two germline ends. The CDR3 loop spans 14 amino acids. Germline-derived CDR1 and CDR2 are MNHNY and SVGAGI (reference sequence). Here the CDR3 DNA reads TGTGCCAGCACCTATAGGCGGGTGCACGCTGAAGCTTTCTTT. Translating gives CASTYRRVHAEAFF.

The chain recombines TRBV7-9 with TRBJ2-5, with 8 bases matching TRBD1. The CDR3 contains 17 residues. Germline CDR1 reads SEHNR; CDR2 reads FQNEAQ (reference sequence). With 4 bases clipped from V and 2 bases from J, the junction kept 12 bases outside the gene matches. CDR3 residues: CASSWGQETLLQETQYF. For the CDR3, the DNA is TGTGCCAGCAGCTGGGGACAGGAAACATTATTGCAAGAGACCCAGTACTTC.

The gene calls are TRBV5-4 and TRBJ2-6, with 8 bases identical to TRBD1. Trimming cost V 7 bases and J 4 bases; bases outside gene matches: 10. The CDR3 loop spans 16 amino acids. The V gene's germline CDR1 is SGHNT and CDR2 YYREEE (reference sequence). The CDR3 sequence is CASQRQGANGANVLTF. The DNA of the CDR3 is TGTGCCAGCCAGAGGCAGGGGGCCAACGGGGCCAACGTCCTGACTTTC.

This chain joins TRBV27 and TRBJ2-2; 12 nucleotides align to TRBD2. V dropped 6 bases and J dropped 5; count of bases not matched to a gene: 13. The germline V gene encodes CDR1 MNHEY and CDR2 SMNVEV (reference sequence). This CDR3 is 18 amino acids long. CDR3 sequence: CASSPTSLAGGSTGELFF. The CDR3 coding sequence is TGTGCCAGCAGCCCTACTTCACTAGCGGGAGGTTCAACCGGGGAGCTGTTTTTT.